This T cell receptor (beta chain) comes out of a study of OX40 agonist ivuxolimab in advanced cancers. Generated by immunoSEQ multiplex PCR, the TCRdb table keeps only in-frame clones and is missing some. The sample contains tens of thousands of clones, more than 75% of which appear only once. Sequenced material: CD4+ or CD8+ T cells sorted from blood, taken in a trial of the OX40 agonist ivuxolimab. The sequence was collected from an adult with an advanced solid tumor such as melanoma, head and neck, liver or kidney cancer.

The CDR3 sequence is CASSAGSRPYEQYF. The CDR3 coding sequence is TGTGCCAGCAGCGCCGGGAGCCGACCCTACGAGCAGTACTTC. This chain uses TRBV7-6 with TRBJ2-7; possibly TRBD2 for D (6 bases). The CDR3 is 14 residues long. V was clipped by 5 bases and J by 2 bases, with 13 bases between them. The germline CDR1 and CDR2 sequences are SGHVS and FNYEAQ.